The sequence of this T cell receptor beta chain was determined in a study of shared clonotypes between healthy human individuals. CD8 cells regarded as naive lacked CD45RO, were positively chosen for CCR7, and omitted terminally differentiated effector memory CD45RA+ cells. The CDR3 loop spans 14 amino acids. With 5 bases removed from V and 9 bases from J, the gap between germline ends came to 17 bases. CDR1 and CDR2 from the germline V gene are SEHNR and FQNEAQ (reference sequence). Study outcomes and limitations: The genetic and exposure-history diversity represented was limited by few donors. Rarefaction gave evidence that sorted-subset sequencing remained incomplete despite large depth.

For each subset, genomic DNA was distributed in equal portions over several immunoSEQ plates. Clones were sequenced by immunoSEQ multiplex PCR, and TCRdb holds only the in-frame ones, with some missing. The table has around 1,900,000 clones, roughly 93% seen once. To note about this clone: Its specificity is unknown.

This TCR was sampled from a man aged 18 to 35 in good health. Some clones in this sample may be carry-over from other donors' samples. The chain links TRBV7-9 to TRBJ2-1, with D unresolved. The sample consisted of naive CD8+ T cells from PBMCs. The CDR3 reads CASSPRSSWSEQFF. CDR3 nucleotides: TGTGCCAGCAGCCCTCGCTCATCGTGGAGTGAGCAGTTCTTC. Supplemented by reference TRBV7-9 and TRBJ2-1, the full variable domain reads DTGVSQNPRHKITKRGQNVTFRCDPISEHNRLYWYRQTLGQGPEFLTYFQNEAQLEKSRLLSDRFSAERPKGSFSTLEIQRTEQGDSAMYLCASSPRSSWSEQFFGPGTRLTVL.